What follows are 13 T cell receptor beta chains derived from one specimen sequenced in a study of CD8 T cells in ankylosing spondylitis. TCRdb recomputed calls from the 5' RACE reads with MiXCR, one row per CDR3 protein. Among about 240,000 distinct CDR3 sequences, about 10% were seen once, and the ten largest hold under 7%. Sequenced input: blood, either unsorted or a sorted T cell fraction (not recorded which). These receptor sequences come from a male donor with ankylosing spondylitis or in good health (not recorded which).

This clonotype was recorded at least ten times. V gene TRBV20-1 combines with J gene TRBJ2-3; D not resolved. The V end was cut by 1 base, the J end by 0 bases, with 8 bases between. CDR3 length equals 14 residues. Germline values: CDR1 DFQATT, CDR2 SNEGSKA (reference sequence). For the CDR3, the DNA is TGCAGTGCTAGAGTCCTTTTTAGCACAGATACGCAGTATTTT. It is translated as CSARVLFSTDTQYF.

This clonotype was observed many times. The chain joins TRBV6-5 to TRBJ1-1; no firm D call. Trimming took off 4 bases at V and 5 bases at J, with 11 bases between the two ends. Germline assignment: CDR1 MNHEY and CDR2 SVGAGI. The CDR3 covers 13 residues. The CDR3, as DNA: TGTGCCAGCAGTTGGAGGGAGGAAACTGAAGCTTTCTTT. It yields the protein CASSWREETEAFF.

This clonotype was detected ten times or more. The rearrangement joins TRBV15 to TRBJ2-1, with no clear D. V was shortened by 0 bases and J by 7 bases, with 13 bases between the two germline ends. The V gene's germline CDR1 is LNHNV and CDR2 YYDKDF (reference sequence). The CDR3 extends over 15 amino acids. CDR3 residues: CATSRDRGYRNEQFF. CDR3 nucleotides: TGTGCCACCAGCAGAGACCGAGGTTATAGAAATGAGCAGTTCTTC.

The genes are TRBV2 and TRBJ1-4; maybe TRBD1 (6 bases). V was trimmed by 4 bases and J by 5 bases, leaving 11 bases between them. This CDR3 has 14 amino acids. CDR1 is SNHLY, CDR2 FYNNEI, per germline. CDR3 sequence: CASSVGGWNEKLFF. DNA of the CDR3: TGTGCCAGCAGTGTGGGGGGCTGGAATGAAAAACTGTTTTTT.

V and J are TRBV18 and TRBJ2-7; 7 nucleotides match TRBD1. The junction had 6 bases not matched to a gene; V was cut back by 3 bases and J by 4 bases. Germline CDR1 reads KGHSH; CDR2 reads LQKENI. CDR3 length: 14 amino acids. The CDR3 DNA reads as TGTGCCAGCTCACCCCTACAGGGGCAGTACGAGCAGTACTTC. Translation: CASSPLQGQYEQYF.

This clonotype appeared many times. The CDR3 here is CASRGGAGGNQPQHF. The CDR3 DNA reads TGTGCCAGCAGGGGGGGGGCGGGAGGAAATCAGCCCCAGCATTTT. The gene calls are TRBV2 and TRBJ1-5; tentative D call: TRBD1 (6 bases). Trimming left V 6 bases short and J 4 bases short, with 16 bases between. The V gene's germline CDR1 is SNHLY and CDR2 FYNNEI. The CDR3 extends over 15 amino acids.

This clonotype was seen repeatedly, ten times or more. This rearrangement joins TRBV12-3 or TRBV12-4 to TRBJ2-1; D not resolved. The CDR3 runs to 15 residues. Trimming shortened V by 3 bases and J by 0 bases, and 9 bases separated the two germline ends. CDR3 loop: CASSFPGYSYNEQFF. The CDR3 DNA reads TGTGCCAGCAGTTTTCCAGGTTACTCCTACAATGAGCAGTTCTTC.

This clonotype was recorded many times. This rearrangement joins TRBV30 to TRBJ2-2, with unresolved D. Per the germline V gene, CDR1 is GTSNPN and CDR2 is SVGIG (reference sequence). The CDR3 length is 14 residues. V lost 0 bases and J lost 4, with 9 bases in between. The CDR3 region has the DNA TGTGCCTGGAGTGTAGGTCTCTCCACCGGGGAGCTGTTTTTT. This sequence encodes CAWSVGLSTGELFF.

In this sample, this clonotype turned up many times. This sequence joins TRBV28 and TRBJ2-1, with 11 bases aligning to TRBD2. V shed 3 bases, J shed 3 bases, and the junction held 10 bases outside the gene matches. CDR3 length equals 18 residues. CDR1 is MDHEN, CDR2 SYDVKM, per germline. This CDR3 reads CASSFQRALAGGYNEQFF. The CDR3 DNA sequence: TGTGCCAGCAGTTTTCAGCGGGCTCTAGCGGGAGGCTACAATGAGCAGTTCTTC.

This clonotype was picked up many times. Here the CDR3 DNA reads TGCAGCGTTCCCACGGCTAGCGGGACATACAATGAGCAGTTCTTC. Translating gives CSVPTASGTYNEQFF. The chain recombines TRBV29-1 with TRBJ2-1; 9 bases line up with TRBD2. Germline CDR1 and CDR2: SQVTM and ANQGSEA. The CDR3 covers 15 residues. Unmatched junction bases numbered 9, after V lost 5 bases and J lost 4 bases.

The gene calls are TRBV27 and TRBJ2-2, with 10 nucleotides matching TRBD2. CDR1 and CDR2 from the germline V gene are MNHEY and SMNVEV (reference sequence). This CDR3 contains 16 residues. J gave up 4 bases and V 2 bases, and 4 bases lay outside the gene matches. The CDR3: CASSLGLAGATGELFF. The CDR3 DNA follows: TGTGCCAGCAGTTTAGGGCTAGCGGGAGCCACCGGGGAGCTGTTTTTT.

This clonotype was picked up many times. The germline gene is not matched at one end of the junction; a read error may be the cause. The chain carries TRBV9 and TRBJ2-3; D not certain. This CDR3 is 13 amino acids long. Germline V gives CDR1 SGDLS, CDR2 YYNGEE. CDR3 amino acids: CASSVLNLDMQYF. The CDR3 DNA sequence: TGTGCCAGCAGCGTCCTTAACTTAGATATGCAGTATTTT.

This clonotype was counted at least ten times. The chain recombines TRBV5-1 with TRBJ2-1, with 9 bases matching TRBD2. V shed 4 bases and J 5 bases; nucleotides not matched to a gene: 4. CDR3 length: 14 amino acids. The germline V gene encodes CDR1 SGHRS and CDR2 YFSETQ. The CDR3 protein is CASSTGLANNEQFF. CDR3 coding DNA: TGCGCCAGCAGCACGGGACTAGCTAACAATGAGCAGTTCTTC.